Listed below are T cell receptor beta chains from one sample, sequenced in a study of T cells in pancreatic ductal adenocarcinoma. Repertoires were generated with immunoSEQ multiplex PCR, while TCRdb's copy carries only in-frame clones and drops some. The sample lists over 100,000 clones; 90% to 95% were seen once. The sequenced sample consisted of PBMCs. Receptor source: a human donor with pancreatic ductal adenocarcinoma. Both conserved end residues are part of each CDR3. The order of the fields is V gene, D gene, clone size, J gene, CDR3 protein, CDR3 DNA. D genes are given only for firm matches. Rows give clone size only sometimes, using once, few, many, or a class for an expanded clone.

TRBV7-2	.	.	TRBJ2-5	CASSLKQGVEGQYF	TGTGCCAGCAGCTTAAAGCAGGGGGTGGAGGGCCAGTACTTC
TRBV15	TRBD2	.	TRBJ2-1	CATSRDLASGRYNEQFF	TGTGCCACCAGCAGAGATTTGGCTAGCGGACGTTACAATGAGCAGTTCTTC
TRBV10-2	.	.	TRBJ2-7	CASAGQYGNEQYF	TGCGCCAGCGCTGGACAATATGGGAATGAGCAGTACTTC
TRBV10-2	TRBD1	.	TRBJ2-7	CASTRDRDYEQYF	TGCGCCAGCACTCGGGACAGGGACTACGAGCAGTACTTC
TRBV5-1	TRBD1	.	TRBJ1-2	CASSAQGEGYTF	TGCGCCAGCAGCGCCCAGGGGGAGGGCTACACCTTC
TRBV2	.	.	TRBJ1-2	CASARSYGYTF	TGTGCCAGTGCCCGGAGCTATGGCTACACCTTC
TRBV28	TRBD2	.	TRBJ2-3	CASSSRGGETDTQYF	TGTGCCAGCAGTTCCCGGGGGGGAGAGACAGATACGCAGTATTTT
TRBV4-2	TRBD1	.	TRBJ2-1	CASSGTGGDEQFF	TGTGCCAGCAGCGGTACAGGGGGCGATGAGCAGTTCTTC
TRBV5-4	.	.	TRBJ2-7	CASSFPGSSYEQYF	TGTGCCAGCAGCTTTCCTGGGAGCTCCTACGAGCAGTACTTC
TRBV6-5	.	.	TRBJ2-1	CASSYSDGYNEQFF	TGTGCCAGCAGTTACTCAGACGGGTACAATGAGCAGTTCTTC
TRBV28	TRBD1	.	TRBJ1-5	CASSPIDRGLGQPQHF	TGTGCCAGCAGCCCAATCGACAGGGGGCTAGGTCAGCCCCAGCATTTT
TRBV10-1	.	.	TRBJ1-5	CASSEEVNQPQHF	TGCGCCAGCAGTGAGGAGGTCAATCAGCCCCAGCATTTT
TRBV6-1	TRBD1	.	TRBJ2-7	CASTGTGLYEQYF	TGTGCCAGCACCGGGACAGGGCTCTACGAGCAGTACTTC
TRBV7-9	.	.	TRBJ1-2	CASRPSRSRSGYTF	TGTGCCAGCAGACCGTCGCGAAGTCGGAGTGGCTACACCTTC
TRBV4-1	TRBD1	.	TRBJ2-7	CASGGTRTGGTYEQYF	TGCGCCAGCGGGGGTACGAGGACAGGGGGGACCTACGAGCAGTACTTC
TRBV28	.	.	TRBJ1-5	CASSASVSNQPQHF	TGTGCCAGCAGCGCCAGCGTTAGCAATCAGCCCCAGCATTTT
TRBV27	TRBD2	.	TRBJ2-1	CATTAAGTTAYNEQFF	TGTGCCACCACAGCAGCCGGGACTACCGCCTACAATGAGCAGTTCTTC
TRBV5-6	TRBD2	.	TRBJ2-1	CASNQTSGSIYNEQFF	TGTGCCAGCAACCAGACTAGCGGGAGCATCTACAATGAGCAGTTCTTC
TRBV19	.	.	TRBJ2-7	CASSFGGLSYEQYF	TGTGCCTCGAGTTTCGGGGGACTGTCCTACGAGCAGTACTTC
TRBV7-3	.	once	TRBJ2-1	CASSLQFGNEQFF	TGTGCCAGCAGTTTACAGTTTGGCAATGAGCAGTTCTTC
TRBV20-1	.	.	TRBJ2-7	CSAPVVPLEYF	TGCAGTGCCCCAGTCGTCCCCCTCGAGTACTTC
TRBV6-1	TRBD2	.	TRBJ2-2	CASSDWVAGGSGTGELFF	TGTGCCAGCAGTGATTGGGTAGCGGGAGGGTCGGGCACCGGGGAGCTGTTTTTT
TRBV27	.	.	TRBJ1-1	CASILYGEAFF	TGTGCCAGCATTCTGTACGGTGAAGCTTTCTTT
TRBV7-3	.	.	TRBJ2-1	CASSYYRENEQFF	TGTGCCAGCAGCTACTACAGGGAAAATGAGCAGTTCTTC
TRBV4-1	.	.	TRBJ1-5	CASSQGRTGQPQHF	TGCGCCAGCAGCCAAGGGAGAACGGGTCAGCCCCAGCATTTT
TRBV7-2	.	.	TRBJ2-7	CASSYGEGGTYEQYF	TGTGCCAGCAGCTACGGCGAGGGGGGGACCTACGAGCAGTACTTC
TRBV19	.	once	TRBJ2-1	CASATSSYNEQFF	TGTGCCAGTGCGACTAGCTCCTACAATGAGCAGTTCTTC
TRBV5-6	.	.	TRBJ2-3	CASSLGDREIDTQYF	TGTGCCAGCAGCTTGGGGGATCGGGAGATAGATACGCAGTATTTT
TRBV30	.	.	TRBJ2-2	CAWSWVGSGELFF	TGTGCCTGGAGTTGGGTGGGCTCCGGGGAGCTGTTTTTT
TRBV7-2	.	.	TRBJ2-2	CASSPDLNTGELFF	TGTGCCAGCAGCCCAGACTTGAACACCGGGGAGCTGTTTTTT
TRBV28	.	once	TRBJ1-1	CASTLGGAQGNTEAFF	TGTGCCAGCACCCTGGGGGGGGCGCAGGGGAACACTGAAGCTTTCTTT
TRBV5-1	TRBD2	.	TRBJ2-5	CASTLLSGSSLGTQYF	TGCGCCAGCACCCTACTTAGCGGGAGCTCTCTCGGGACCCAGTACTTC
TRBV4-1	TRBD2	.	TRBJ2-5	CASSQPTSGTRETQYF	TGCGCCAGCAGCCAGCCGACTAGCGGGACGAGGGAGACCCAGTACTTC
TRBV10-3	.	.	TRBJ1-2	CAISSSDGQGNGYTF	TGTGCCATCAGTAGCTCCGACGGCCAGGGGAATGGCTACACCTTC
TRBV28	.	.	TRBJ2-6	CASSRDSGANVLTF	TGTGCCAGCAGTCGCGACTCTGGGGCCAACGTCCTGACTTTC